Following are 17 T cell receptor beta chains from one sample sequenced in a study of PD-1 blockade in classical Hodgkin lymphoma. Sequencing used immunoSEQ multiplex PCR; TCRdb keeps in-frame clones, though not all of them. The profile shows under 20,000 clones, less than 85% of them singletons. Time point meaning: cycle 4 day 1 (C4D1), after 5 to 7 weeks of nivolumab. Brentuximab vedotin exposure varied among the patients, all of whom had relapsed after autologous stem cell transplantation. The sample here was peripheral blood mononuclear cells (PBMCs), taken before the fourth cycle of nivolumab. These TCRs come from a human donor with classical Hodgkin lymphoma.

CDR3 residues: CASSRMGDRVQPQHF. CDR3 sequence (DNA): TGTGCCAGCAGCCGGATGGGGGATCGGGTTCAGCCCCAGCATTTT. V gene TRBV5-4 combines with J gene TRBJ1-5, with D possibly matching TRBD1 (5 bases). The germline V and J ends were trimmed by 4 bases and 6 bases, with 17 bases remaining between them. CDR1 and CDR2 (germline): SGHNT, YYREEE (reference sequence). CDR3 length: 15 residues.

The genes are TRBV6-1 and TRBJ2-7, with D possibly being TRBD1 or TRBD2 (5 bases each). Germline V gene data show CDR1 as MNHNS and CDR2 as SASEGT. Between the trimmed V and J ends, which lost 7 bases and 3 bases, there was a span of 16 bases. The CDR3 extends over 14 amino acids. CDR3 DNA sequence: TGTGCCAGCAAAACGTCCCGGGGCCTCTACGAGCAGTACTTC. It codes for CASKTSRGLYEQYF.

The chain links TRBV29-1 to TRBJ1-3; D is ambiguous. Deletions cut 6 bases from V and 9 bases from J, with 12 bases between. Per germline, CDR1 SQVTM and CDR2 ANQGSEA. The CDR3 runs to 11 residues. The CDR3 DNA is TGCAGCGTCTTACAGTTCCGCACCATATATTTT. Its translation: CSVLQFRTIYF.

This chain joins TRBV7-3 and TRBJ2-7; TRBD2 aligns across 8 bases. Germline V gene data show CDR1 as SGHTA and CDR2 as FQGTGA. Trimming took 1 base from V and 6 from J; bases not matched to a gene: 2. This CDR3 is 13 amino acids long. CDR3 in amino acids: CASSLNGRGEQYF. The CDR3 DNA reads TGTGCCAGCAGCTTAAACGGGAGGGGCGAGCAGTACTTC.

V is TRBV7-9 and J is TRBJ2-5; TRBD1 or TRBD2 may be the D gene (5 bases each). The CDR3 covers 13 residues. Trimming shortened V by 4 bases and J by 5 bases, and 11 bases separated the two germline ends. CDR1 and CDR2 from the germline V gene are SEHNR and FQNEAQ (reference sequence). The CDR3 nucleotides are TGTGCCAGCAGCTCCGGGGCTTGGGAGACCCAGTACTTC. Its translation is CASSSGAWETQYF.

The rearrangement joins TRBV6-6 to TRBJ2-5; weak D call: TRBD1 (6 bases). The last part of the DNA fits TRBJ2-7 better; the J call may be wrong. Germline assignment: CDR1 MNHNY and CDR2 SVGAGI (reference sequence). This CDR3 spans 16 amino acids. In nucleotides, the CDR3 is TGTGCCAGCAGTTACTTACCCCTGGGACAAATCTACGAGCAGTACTTC. Protein product: CASSYLPLGQIYEQYF.

The CDR3: CASSPQGLYYTF. The CDR3 DNA follows: TGTGCCAGCAGCCCCCAGGGACTTTACTACACCTTC. V gene TRBV5-6 combines with J gene TRBJ1-2; maybe TRBD1 (5 bases). CDR3 size: 12 residues. Deletions cut 4 bases from V and 10 bases from J, with 14 bases between. The germline gives CDR1 SGHDT, CDR2 YYEEEE.

The CDR3 sequence: CASSGEDYSGNTIYF. As DNA, the CDR3 is TGTGCCAGCAGTGGGGAAGATTACTCTGGAAACACCATATATTTT. The gene calls are TRBV25-1 and TRBJ1-3, with no clear D. CDR3 size: 15 residues. Trimming took off 4 bases at V and 0 bases at J, with 10 bases between the two ends. The V gene's germline CDR1 is MGHDK and CDR2 SYGVNS.

The chain employs TRBV21-1 and TRBJ2-7; the D call TRBD2 from the table was never checked on the DNA. TRBV21-1 represents a pseudogene. This CDR3 spans 19 amino acids. The CDR3 DNA reads as TGTGCCAGCAGCAACCCCGCTCCGCTCTCTCTAGCGGGAGTTTCTGAGCAGTACTTC. As protein: CASSNPAPLSLAGVSEQYF.

The V call is TRBV30, the J call TRBJ1-3, with D unresolved. V was pared by 1 base and J by 0 bases, with 10 bases between. Per germline, CDR1 GTSNPN and CDR2 SVGIG (reference sequence). The CDR3 is made up of 15 amino acids. For the CDR3, the DNA is TGTGCCTGGAGTGCGACGTTGAGCTCTGGAAACACCATATATTTT. Translation: CAWSATLSSGNTIYF.

The V and J genes are TRBV19 and TRBJ2-1; D might be TRBD2 (6 bases). The CDR3 is 13 amino acids. Germline loops: CDR1 LNHDA, CDR2 SQIVND (reference sequence). V was cut by 3 bases and J by 9 bases, with 12 bases left in between. CDR3 bases: TGTGCCAGTAGTATTAGTGCGGGGCCTGAGCAGTTCTTC. Its protein product is CASSISAGPEQFF.

The chain couples TRBV7-9 to TRBJ2-1; 13 nucleotides match TRBD2. V lost 3 bases, J lost 3 bases, and 2 bases stayed unmatched. This CDR3 has 16 amino acids. Germline V gene data show CDR1 as SEHNR and CDR2 as FQNEAQ (reference sequence). The CDR3 nucleotides are TGTGCCAGCAGCTTCCGGACTAGCGGGGGCTACAATGAGCAGTTCTTC. This gives the protein CASSFRTSGGYNEQFF.

V and J are TRBV6-1 and TRBJ2-2; D is unclear. The length of the CDR3 is 12 residues. The germline CDR1 and CDR2 sequences are MNHNS and SASEGT. Trimming left V 6 bases short and J 8 bases short, with 10 bases between. The chain's CDR3 is CASSLLGGELFF. Here the CDR3 DNA reads TGTGCCAGCAGCCTCTTGGGTGGGGAGCTGTTTTTT.

This chain links TRBV7-9 with TRBJ2-1; weak D call: TRBD1 (6 bases). V was trimmed by 5 bases and J by 7 bases, leaving 12 bases between them. This CDR3 spans 13 amino acids. The germline gives CDR1 SEHNR, CDR2 FQNEAQ (reference sequence). The CDR3 sequence is CASSDGTPNEQFF. CDR3 DNA sequence: TGTGCCAGCAGCGACGGGACACCGAATGAGCAGTTCTTC.

The count of this clone is one. The rearrangement links TRBV5-1 to TRBJ2-5; 12 nucleotides line up with TRBD1. The germline V gene encodes CDR1 SGHRS and CDR2 YFSETQ. The CDR3 has 15 residues. The junction had 5 bases not matched to a gene; V was cut back by 4 bases and J by 4 bases. CDR3 amino acids: CASSVGDRGRETQYF. In DNA form, the CDR3 reads TGCGCCAGCAGCGTGGGGGACAGGGGGCGAGAGACCCAGTACTTC. The full variable domain, with the rest looked up from reference TRBV5-1 and TRBJ2-5, is KAGVTQTPRYLIKTRGQQVTLSCSPISGHRSVSWYQQTPGQGLQFLFEYFSETQRNKGNFPGRFSGRQFSNSRSEMNVSTLELGDSALYLCASSVGDRGRETQYFGPGTRLLVL.

V is TRBV10-3 and J is TRBJ2-1; maybe TRBD2 (5 bases). CDR1 is ENHRY and CDR2 is SYGVKD in the germline V gene. This CDR3 region has 11 residues. Trimming took 5 bases from V and 8 from J, leaving 7 bases between them. DNA of the CDR3: TGTGCCATCAGTCTAGCTGATGAGCAGTTCTTC. This gives the protein CAISLADEQFF.

The genes are TRBV6-5 and TRBJ2-7; D ambiguous. The ends were cut back, 2 bases at V and 5 bases at J, with 13 bases in the middle. The CDR3 is 14 amino acids. CDR1 and CDR2 from the germline V gene are MNHEY and SVGAGI. DNA of the CDR3: TGTGCCAGCAGTTACGGCGGACGTTCGGACGAGCAGTACTTC. Translation gives CASSYGGRSDEQYF.